The 22 T cell receptor beta chains given below trace back to one sample, sequenced in a study of long-term antiretroviral therapy in people with HIV. Researchers ran immunoSEQ v3.0 at survey level. Assay used: immunoSEQ multiplex PCR; TCRdb lists only in-frame clones, some missing. The repertoire has about 36,000 clones, 80% to 90% of them found once; the top ten carry 8% to 11%. Sample: unsorted PBMCs, taken 2.2 years after starting antiretroviral therapy. Receptors originate from a man aged 18 to 30 with HIV.

The rearrangement uses TRBV16 and TRBJ1-1; D call uncertain. This CDR3 region has 15 residues. V dropped 0 bases and J dropped 1 base, with 9 bases sitting between them. Per the germline V gene, CDR1 is KGHSY and CDR2 is FQNENV. CDR3 region: CASSQSRLTNTEAFF. The CDR3 DNA follows: TGTGCCAGCAGCCAATCGCGGCTGACGAACACTGAAGCTTTCTTT.

The genes are TRBV18 and TRBJ2-3, with TRBD2 matching 13 bases. This CDR3 is built from 17 residues. From germline, CDR1 is KGHSH and CDR2 LQKENI. V gave up 8 bases and J gave up 0 bases; unmatched junction bases: 8. The CDR3 nucleotides are TGTGCCAGCACAGGACTAGCGGGGGCCGTGAGCACAGATACGCAGTATTTT. Its translation is CASTGLAGAVSTDTQYF.

The gene calls are TRBV28 and TRBJ1-2, with D possibly matching TRBD1 (5 bases). The length of the CDR3 is 16 residues. Germline V gene data show CDR1 as MDHEN and CDR2 as SYDVKM. Trimming took off 7 bases at V and 4 bases at J, with 22 bases between the two ends. CDR3 in DNA: TGTGCCAGCACCAGTTTGGTGGCCCGGGACGGCTATGGCTACACCTTC. Encoded protein: CASTSLVARDGYGYTF.

The chain couples TRBV11-3 to TRBJ1-4, with 7 bases identical to TRBD1. V lost 3 bases and J lost 8; bases outside the gene matches: 6. Germline lookup yields CDR1 SGHNT and CDR2 YENEEA. The length of the CDR3 is 14 residues. This CDR3 reads CASSLGQLDEKLFF. The CDR3 nucleotides are TGTGCCAGCAGCTTGGGACAGTTGGACGAAAAACTGTTTTTT.

This clone was seen just once. The rearrangement uses TRBV19 and TRBJ1-1, with 7 bases aligning to TRBD1. This CDR3 spans 14 amino acids. V was pared by 3 bases and J by 5 bases, with 6 bases of the junction left unmatched. Germline values: CDR1 LNHDA, CDR2 SQIVND (reference sequence). In DNA form, the CDR3 reads TGTGCCAGTAGTATTCAAGGGGGCACGACTGAAGCTTTCTTT. Residues: CASSIQGGTTEAFF.

The chain has TRBV5-1 and TRBJ1-1; D possibly corresponds to TRBD1 (5 bases). CDR1 is SGHRS, CDR2 YFSETQ, per germline. There are 13 residues in the CDR3. V gave up 6 bases and J gave up 2 bases, with 11 bases separating them. DNA of the CDR3: TGCGCCAGCACGGAAGGGACCAACACTGAAGCTTTCTTT. Translating it yields CASTEGTNTEAFF. Full variable domain (outside the CDR3, taken from reference TRBV5-1 and TRBJ1-1): KAGVTQTPRYLIKTRGQQVTLSCSPISGHRSVSWYQQTPGQGLQFLFEYFSETQRNKGNFPGRFSGRQFSNSRSEMNVSTLELGDSALYLCASTEGTNTEAFFGQGTRLTVV.

The V call is TRBV5-5, the J call TRBJ1-1; 9 bases line up with TRBD1. This CDR3 is 16 amino acids long. Germline CDR1 reads SGHKS; CDR2 reads YYEKEE (reference sequence). The junction had 7 bases not matched to a gene; V was cut back by 0 bases and J by 4 bases. The chain's CDR3 is CASSLEPGTGSTEAFF. CDR3 nucleotides: TGTGCCAGCAGCTTGGAGCCCGGGACAGGGTCCACTGAAGCTTTCTTT.

The rearrangement uses TRBV5-1 and TRBJ2-1; D unclear. The V gene lost 5 bases and the J gene lost 9 bases, with 12 bases spanning the gap. This CDR3 is 12 amino acids long. Germline loops: CDR1 SGHRS, CDR2 YFSETQ. The CDR3 coding sequence is TGCGCCAGCAGTGGAAGGGAACGTGAGCAGTTCTTC. This gives the protein CASSGREREQFF. Complete variable domain (other parts from reference TRBV5-1 and TRBJ2-1): KAGVTQTPRYLIKTRGQQVTLSCSPISGHRSVSWYQQTPGQGLQFLFEYFSETQRNKGNFPGRFSGRQFSNSRSEMNVSTLELGDSALYLCASSGREREQFFGPGTRLTVL.

The sample holds a few counts of this clone. The chain recombines TRBV28 with TRBJ1-2; a weak D match, TRBD1 (5 bases). Deletions cut 9 bases from V and 3 bases from J, with 11 bases between. This CDR3 contains 12 residues. In germline, CDR1 is MDHEN, CDR2 SYDVKM. This chain's CDR3 is CASWDRHYGYTF. CDR3 nucleotides: TGTGCCAGTTGGGACCGACACTATGGCTACACCTTC.

The chain recombines TRBV7-8 with TRBJ1-5; maybe TRBD1 (5 bases). Trimming stripped 5 bases from V and 2 bases from J, with 13 bases between. This CDR3 comprises 15 residues. Germline values: CDR1 SGHVS, CDR2 FQNEAQ. CDR3 region: CASSLRAIGNQPQHF. As DNA, the CDR3 is TGTGCCAGCAGCCTCAGGGCGATCGGCAATCAGCCCCAGCATTTT.

The rearrangement uses TRBV6-1 and TRBJ2-7; 10 bases align to TRBD1. J lost 3 bases, V lost 1 base, and 3 bases had no gene match. The CDR3 spans 15 residues. Germline CDR1 reads MNHNS; CDR2 reads SASEGT. The CDR3 DNA reads TGTGCCAGCAGTGAAGAAAGGGACAGGGGCTACGAGCAGTACTTC. This codes for CASSEERDRGYEQYF.

The V call is TRBV15, the J call TRBJ1-4, with a weak D call TRBD1 (6 bases). The germline gives CDR1 LNHNV, CDR2 YYDKDF (reference sequence). The CDR3 consists of 15 residues. Trimming stripped 4 bases from V and 7 bases from J, with 16 bases between. The CDR3 protein is CATSKLQGPGEKLFF. In DNA form, the CDR3 reads TGTGCCACCAGCAAATTACAGGGCCCCGGTGAAAAACTGTTTTTT. The variable domain in full, with the rest retrieved from reference TRBV15 and TRBJ1-4, is DAMVIQNPRYQVTQFGKPVTLSCSQTLNHNVMYWYQQKSSQAPKLLFHYYDKDFNNEADTPDNFQSRRPNTSFCFLDIRSPGLGDTAMYLCATSKLQGPGEKLFFGSGTQLSVL.

The CDR3 bases are TGTGCCAGCACCTCCGGGACAGGCAATTCACCCCTCCACTTT. It specifies CASTSGTGNSPLHF. V usage is TRBV2 and J usage is TRBJ1-6, with TRBD1 matching 8 bases. CDR1 is SNHLY and CDR2 is FYNNEI in the germline V gene. With 7 bases clipped from V and 7 bases from J, the junction kept 6 bases outside the gene matches. This CDR3 region has 14 residues.

The chain recombines TRBV6-5 with TRBJ1-5; D gene unclear. CDR3 length equals 10 residues. V lost 11 bases and J lost 7, with 9 bases in between. The germline CDR1 and CDR2 sequences are MNHEY and SVGAGI. CDR3 in amino acids: CADRRQPQHF. The CDR3 bases are TGTGCCGACCGGAGGCAGCCCCAGCATTTT.

The chain combines TRBV28 with TRBJ2-7; possibly TRBD2 for D (5 bases). This CDR3 region has 10 residues. Germline V gene data show CDR1 as MDHEN and CDR2 as SYDVKM. CDR3 coding DNA: TGTGTGTCGGGATTGTACGAGCAGTACTTC. Translation gives CVSGLYEQYF.

The chain is built from TRBV18 and TRBJ2-7; D is possibly TRBD2 (5 bases). Looked up from germline, CDR1 is KGHSH and CDR2 is LQKENI. The CDR3 covers 15 residues. The V gene lost 2 bases and the J gene lost 2 bases, with 13 bases spanning the gap. This CDR3 reads CASSPIEGSTYEQYF. The CDR3 nucleotides read TGTGCCAGCTCACCAATAGAGGGTTCCACCTACGAGCAGTACTTC.

V and J are TRBV5-1 and TRBJ1-4; D gene uncertain. Deletions cut 4 bases from V and 0 bases from J, with 4 bases between. This CDR3 is 13 amino acids long. From germline, CDR1 is SGHRS and CDR2 YFSETQ. CDR3 nucleotides: TGCGCCAGCAGCCCGCCAACTAATGAAAAACTGTTTTTT. Translation: CASSPPTNEKLFF. The full variable domain, in which reference TRBV5-1 and TRBJ1-4 provide the parts outside the CDR3, is KAGVTQTPRYLIKTRGQQVTLSCSPISGHRSVSWYQQTPGQGLQFLFEYFSETQRNKGNFPGRFSGRQFSNSRSEMNVSTLELGDSALYLCASSPPTNEKLFFGSGTQLSVL.

This clone was counted between two and nine times. The chain carries TRBV9 and TRBJ2-7; D is possibly TRBD1 (5 bases). This CDR3 is 11 amino acids long. The germline V gene encodes CDR1 SGDLS and CDR2 YYNGEE. The V and J ends lost 3 bases and 6 bases respectively, with 7 bases between them. The CDR3 DNA is TGTGCCAGCAGCGGGGGCCGCGAGCAGTACTTC. Residues: CASSGGREQYF.

The chain uses TRBV5-1 and TRBJ2-7; D remains unclear. The CDR3 totals 14 residues. V was clipped by 0 bases and J by 2 bases, with 9 bases between them. The germline V gene encodes CDR1 SGHRS and CDR2 YFSETQ. As DNA, the CDR3 is TGCGCCAGCAGCTTGGGGACGGAGACCTACGAGCAGTACTTC. Translated: CASSLGTETYEQYF.

V and J are TRBV2 and TRBJ1-5; maybe TRBD1 (6 bases). Trimming left V 2 bases short and J 2 bases short, with 7 bases between. This CDR3 is 14 amino acids long. Germline CDR1 is SNHLY and CDR2 is FYNNEI. In nucleotides, the CDR3 is TGTGCCAGCAGTGAAAGGGGGGGCAATCAGCCCCAGCATTTT. Translation gives CASSERGGNQPQHF.

The chain carries TRBV10-3 and TRBJ2-3, with D possibly TRBD2 on 5 matching bases. V dropped 10 bases and J dropped 3 bases, with 17 bases sitting between them. This CDR3 region has 14 residues. The germline V gene encodes CDR1 ENHRY and CDR2 SYGVKD. The CDR3 sequence is CATTTRFSTDTQYF. The CDR3 region has the DNA TGTGCCACCACCACTAGGTTTTCTACAGATACGCAGTATTTT.

The table lists this clone with a few counts. CDR3 region: CASRVHEQYF. The DNA for the CDR3 is TGTGCCAGCAGGGTCCACGAGCAGTACTTC. The V and J genes are TRBV11-1 and TRBJ2-7; D gene uncertain. This CDR3 region has 10 residues. V lost 6 bases and J lost 5, with 5 bases in between. Germline assignment: CDR1 SGHAT and CDR2 FQDESV (reference sequence). Supplemented by reference TRBV11-1 and TRBJ2-7, the full variable domain reads EAEVAQSPRYKITEKSQAVAFWCDPISGHATLYWYRQILGQGPELLVQFQDESVVDDSQLPKDRFSAERLKGVDSTLKIQPAELGDSAMYLCASRVHEQYFGPGTRLTVT.